This TCR beta chain originates from a study of CD8 T cells in ankylosing spondylitis (dated by TCRdb to 2017 to 2019). Context from the whole study: To find TCR variants linked to disease, the study profiled T cell receptor beta repertoires in ankylosing spondylitis patients and healthy donors. The full study cohort was made up of about two dozen ankylosing spondylitis patients and fewer than 120 healthy donors. Peripheral blood was sampled, and synovial fluid was additionally collected from ankylosing spondylitis patients. Broader findings and caveats from the paper: Some motif variants had previously been reported in the synovial fluid and blood of reactive arthritis patients, which suggests shared mechanisms of disease initiation. In peripheral blood, the disease-linked clones were found at relatively low frequencies and had a CD8+ phenotype. According to the report, matched synovial fluid samples from ankylosing spondylitis patients were significantly enriched for the disease-linked clones. A TCR beta motif of fewer than 10 highly homologous amino acid variants appeared characteristic of blood from ankylosing spondylitis patients.

V is reduced by 0 bases and J by 5 bases, leaving a spacing of 10 bases between them. The CDR3 covers 14 residues, taking in both the cysteine and the phenylalanine. Left in the record is the CDR3 DNA by itself, 42 bases read in frame from the first base. The germline V gene provides CDR1 SGHRS and CDR2 YFSETQ. As regards this clonotype: Its antigen is still unknown. No qualities accompany the bases; no much larger clone lies one base away.

For each ankylosing spondylitis patient, the synovial fluid sample was matched to a blood sample from that same patient. TCRdb names Illumina HiSeq 2500 as the instrument used. Quantitative 5'-RACE with molecular barcodes was used to prepare TCR beta libraries. Under the source paper's analysis protocol: To identify disease-linked TCR variants, a new computational method was used, one built on a probabilistic model of VDJ rearrangement. TCRdb ran its own pipeline on the public reads, namely fastp trimming at Q25 and MiXCR clone calling, and kept in-frame beta chains. Under each unique CDR3 protein, matching rows form one entry showing the most common genes and DNA. The V and J calls, along with clone size, are taken from TCRdb and not from the paper's own processing. The sample includes 130,000 to 150,000 distinct CDR3 sequences, with more than 7% observed a single time. 7.3% of the sample lies in the top ten.

This receptor was identified in a male donor with ankylosing spondylitis. The V gene is TRBV5-1 and the J gene is TRBJ2-3; the D region possibly corresponds to TRBD2 (5 bases align). Sequencing was performed on synovial fluid, either unsorted or a sorted T cell fraction (not recorded which). The CDR3 loop reads CASSLAVRVDTQYF. The DNA reads as follows: TGCGCCAGCAGCTTGGCGGTGCGGGTAGATACGCAGTATTTT.